The 11 T cell receptor beta chains presented below share a single source sample, sequenced in a study of OX40 agonist ivuxolimab in advanced cancers. Some clones are missing from TCRdb's copy, which holds only in-frame ones; the method was immunoSEQ multiplex PCR. The sample includes some 100,000 clones, about nine tenths of them seen just once. Sequencing used CD4+ or CD8+ T cells sorted from blood, obtained in a trial of the OX40 agonist ivuxolimab. These receptors all stem from an adult with an advanced solid tumor such as melanoma, head and neck, liver or kidney cancer.

This clone was seen a single time. This rearrangement joins TRBV7-2 to TRBJ2-3; D is undetermined. With 5 bases removed from V and 1 base from J, the gap between germline ends came to 7 bases. CDR3 length: 13 amino acids. CDR1 is SGHTA and CDR2 is FQGNSA in the germline V gene. The CDR3 loop reads CASSRPGTDTQYF. The CDR3, as DNA: TGTGCCAGCAGCCGTCCTGGCACAGATACGCAGTATTTT.

This chain uses TRBV28 with TRBJ2-7; 10 bases are shared with TRBD2. This CDR3 is built from 17 residues. J was trimmed by 5 bases and V by 9 bases; bases with no gene match: 19. The germline gives CDR1 MDHEN, CDR2 SYDVKM. The CDR3 spells CASILLPGLAPSDEQYF. The CDR3 nucleotides read TGTGCCAGTATCCTCCTCCCGGGACTAGCGCCCAGCGACGAGCAGTACTTC.

The chain uses TRBV19 and TRBJ2-1; 11 bases are shared with TRBD2. The CDR3 has 20 residues. The V and J ends lost 8 bases and 2 bases, in that order; junction bases with no gene match: 20. The germline V gene encodes CDR1 LNHDA and CDR2 SQIVND (reference sequence). The CDR3 is CASSPLGLAGGVSTYNEQFF. DNA of the CDR3: TGTGCCAGTTCTCCTCTGGGGCTAGCGGGAGGTGTCTCGACCTACAATGAGCAGTTCTTC.

The chain carries TRBV7-9 and TRBJ2-7; 10 nucleotides line up with TRBD1. The V gene end was trimmed by 5 bases and the J gene end by 6 bases; junction bases not matched to a gene: 19. The CDR3 runs 18 residues. In germline, CDR1 is SEHNR, CDR2 FQNEAQ (reference sequence). The CDR3 bases are TGTGCCAGCAGCCCTCGACAGGGGGCCTGGAGGACTTCTTCCGAGCAGTACTTC. Translated: CASSPRQGAWRTSSEQYF. The full variable domain, its missing parts supplied by reference TRBV7-9 and TRBJ2-7, is DTGVSQNPRHKITKRGQNVTFRCDPISEHNRLYWYRQTLGQGPEFLTYFQNEAQLEKSRLLSDRFSAERPKGSFSTLEIQRTEQGDSAMYLCASSPRQGAWRTSSEQYFGPGTRLTVT.

The J gene is TRBJ1-1, the V gene TRBV19; D possibly corresponds to TRBD1 (5 bases). V lost 7 bases and J 7 bases, leaving 16 bases between the germline ends. The germline V gene encodes CDR1 LNHDA and CDR2 SQIVND (reference sequence). This CDR3 is 13 amino acids long. This CDR3 reads CASTGRNQGEAFF. The CDR3, as DNA: TGTGCCAGTACGGGCAGAAACCAGGGTGAAGCTTTCTTT.

V is TRBV5-4 and J is TRBJ1-2; D is unclear. CDR3 length: 15 residues. Germline CDR1 is SGHNT and CDR2 is YYREEE (reference sequence). V lost 0 bases and J lost 3, with 12 bases in between. The CDR3 nucleotides read TGTGCCAGCAGCTTGGTCGGGGAAGAGTACTATGGCTACACCTTC. Translating gives CASSLVGEEYYGYTF.

The chain recombines TRBV7-9 with TRBJ2-1; 8 bases map to TRBD2. The V and J ends lost 1 base and 0 bases, in that order; junction bases with no gene match: 8. The germline V gene has CDR1 SEHNR and CDR2 FQNEAQ (reference sequence). The CDR3 has 18 residues. CDR3 DNA sequence: TGTGCCAGCAGCTTAGGGCGGGGTAGCGGGAACTCCTACAATGAGCAGTTCTTC. This translates into CASSLGRGSGNSYNEQFF.

The chain is built from TRBV30 and TRBJ1-1; D is unresolved. The germline V gene encodes CDR1 GTSNPN and CDR2 SVGIG (reference sequence). V was pared by 4 bases and J by 1 base, with 10 bases between. This CDR3 comprises 13 residues. The CDR3 DNA reads as TGTGCCTGGACCCCCCTCCCGAACACTGAAGCTTTCTTT. Protein sequence: CAWTPLPNTEAFF. The variable domain in full, completed from reference TRBV30 and TRBJ1-1, reads SQTIHQWPATLVQPVGSPLSLECTVEGTSNPNLYWYRQAAGRGLQLLFYSVGIGQISSEVPQNLSASRPQDRQFILSSKKLLLSDSGFYLCAWTPLPNTEAFFGQGTRLTVV.

V gene TRBV4-1 combines with J gene TRBJ1-5; D not certain. The germline V gene has CDR1 MGHRA and CDR2 YSYEKL. This CDR3 region has 15 residues. V lost 6 bases to trimming and J lost 5 bases, with 17 bases between them. The CDR3 is CASREGLREDQPQHF. Written as DNA, the CDR3 is TGCGCCAGCAGGGAAGGCCTAAGGGAAGATCAGCCCCAGCATTTT.

The rearrangement links TRBV15 to TRBJ2-1; D remains ambiguous. CDR1 and CDR2 from the germline V gene are LNHNV and YYDKDF (reference sequence). V lost 5 bases and J lost 2, with 4 bases in between. This CDR3 is 12 amino acids long. The CDR3 protein is CATSAAYNEQFF. The CDR3 DNA reads TGTGCCACCAGCGCTGCCTACAATGAGCAGTTCTTC.

The chain employs TRBV5-4 and TRBJ2-1, with D unclear. Looked up from germline, CDR1 is SGHNT and CDR2 is YYREEE (reference sequence). CDR3 length equals 16 residues. Trimming removed 3 bases from V and 0 bases from J, with 13 bases in between. DNA for the CDR3: TGTGCCAGCAGCTCCCTCGGGTCCAGCTCCTACAATGAGCAGTTCTTC. This codes for CASSSLGSSSYNEQFF.